Listed here are 25 T cell receptor beta chains from one sample, sequenced in a study of CD8+CD57+ T cells in acquired aplastic anemia (dated by TCRdb to the late 2010s). TCRdb lists the instrument as Illumina HiSeq 2000. Profiling of TCR beta VDJ combinations and CDR3 sequences used genomic DNA as the template. Clones were called with MiXCR by TCRdb after fastp trimmed the public reads at Q25, and only in-frame beta chains were retained. Merged by CDR3 protein, the rows form single entries marked with the most common genes and DNA. The sample data list over 150,000 distinct CDR3 sequences, and around 40% of these were observed just once. Jointly, the top ten make up approximately 1% of the sample. Sequencing was done on a sample of sorted CD4+, CD8+, or CD8+CD57+ T cells (not recorded which) from PBMCs. The receptor source for this set is a human donor in good health.

Only a few counts were recorded for this clonotype. The chain carries TRBV3-1 and TRBJ2-1, with 12 bases lining up with TRBD2. Germline V lookup: CDR1 LGHDT, CDR2 YNNKEL (reference sequence). This CDR3 region has 15 residues. The J segment lost 9 bases and the V segment lost 1 base, leaving 4 bases of the junction unmatched. CDR3: CASSQGLAGGSEQFF. As DNA, the CDR3 is TGTGCCAGCAGCCAAGGGCTAGCGGGAGGGAGTGAGCAGTTCTTC.

This clonotype was counted ten times or more. The chain recombines TRBV29-1 with TRBJ1-6; 8 bases fit TRBD1. Germline V gene sequence: CDR1 SQVTM, CDR2 ANQGSEA. CDR3 size: 13 residues. The V gene end was trimmed by 7 bases and the J gene end by 11 bases; junction bases not matched to a gene: 10. CDR3 sequence: CSGADRVVAPLHF. As DNA, the CDR3 is TGCAGCGGGGCGGACAGGGTGGTTGCACCCCTCCACTTT. Full variable domain (remainder filled in from reference TRBV29-1 and TRBJ1-6): SAVISQKPSRDICQRGTSLTIQCQVDSQVTMMFWYRQQPGQSLTLIATANQGSEATYESGFVIDKFPISRPNLTFSTLTVSNMSPEDSSIYLCSGADRVVAPLHFGNGTRLTVT.

The rearrangement joins TRBV12-3 or TRBV12-4 to TRBJ2-3, with 7 nucleotides matching TRBD2. V was clipped by 2 bases and J by 2 bases; unmatched bases: 7. The CDR3 covers 16 residues. CDR3: CASSLWGGQDTDTQYF. The CDR3, as DNA: TGTGCCAGCAGTTTATGGGGGGGTCAAGACACAGATACGCAGTATTTT.

CDR3 in DNA: TGTGCCAGCAGCTTACGACAGAGGGACTCCGGGGCCAACGTCCTGACTTTC. Its translation is CASSLRQRDSGANVLTF. The chain uses TRBV7-8 and TRBJ2-6; D is possibly TRBD2 (6 bases). The CDR3 totals 17 residues. Germline V gives CDR1 SGHVS, CDR2 FQNEAQ. The V end was cut by 2 bases, the J end by 4 bases, with 15 bases between.

Here the CDR3 DNA reads TGCAGCGCAGCAGAGGCGGTAAATTACGAGCAGTACTTC. Translation: CSAAEAVNYEQYF. The genes are TRBV29-1 and TRBJ2-7; D gene uncertain. The V gene's germline CDR1 is SQVTM and CDR2 ANQGSEA. CDR3 length equals 13 residues. V was cut by 7 bases and J by 4 bases, with 17 bases left in between.

This clonotype was picked up a small number of times. The V call is TRBV12-3 or TRBV12-4, the J call TRBJ1-1; 9 bases line up with TRBD1. V was clipped by 6 bases and J by 3 bases; unmatched bases: 11. The CDR3 is 16 amino acids. Written as DNA, the CDR3 is TGTGCCAGCAGCAAAACCGGACAGGGGAGGGACACTGAAGCTTTCTTT. Amino acid sequence: CASSKTGQGRDTEAFF.

This clonotype was detected only a few times. The V gene is TRBV7-2, the J gene TRBJ1-4, with D uncertain. The CDR3 totals 12 residues. CDR1 and CDR2 from the germline V gene are SGHTA and FQGNSA. V was shortened by 1 base and J by 7 bases, with 4 bases between the two germline ends. The CDR3 DNA reads as TGTGCCAGCAGCTTAGTCGGTGAAAAACTGTTTTTT. Its protein product is CASSLVGEKLFF.

CDR3 nucleotide sequence: TGCGCCAGCAGCTGGGGGGATTTTTCAGTTTGGGGGAACACTGAAGCTTTCTTT. It codes for CASSWGDFSVWGNTEAFF. The chain is built from TRBV5-1 and TRBJ1-1, with a tentative D call TRBD1 (5 bases). Trimming cost V 3 bases and J 1 base, with 22 bases left between them. The V gene's germline CDR1 is SGHRS and CDR2 YFSETQ. The CDR3 extends over 18 amino acids.

The chain uses TRBV10-1 and TRBJ2-1; the D gene is possibly TRBD2 (7 bases). CDR1 is WNHNN and CDR2 is SYGVQD in the germline V gene (reference sequence). The CDR3 extends over 11 amino acids. The V gene lost 8 bases and the J gene lost 6 bases, with 8 bases spanning the gap. For the CDR3, the DNA is TGCGCCAGCGGGGGGGCCAATGAGCAGTTCTTC. Residues: CASGGANEQFF.

This chain joins TRBV29-1 and TRBJ2-7; TRBD1 agrees at 8 bases. Germline CDR1 and CDR2: SQVTM and ANQGSEA. This CDR3 has 14 residues. V trimming: 4 bases; J trimming: 2 bases; junction bases outside the gene matches: 7. The CDR3 loop reads CSVGPNRGTYEQYF. CDR3 nucleotide sequence: TGCAGCGTTGGTCCGAACAGGGGGACCTACGAGCAGTACTTC.

There are many counts of this clonotype. The CDR3 DNA is TGTGCCAGCAGCATACATCTACAGGGGATCTCCACCGGGGAGCTGTTTTTT. Translated: CASSIHLQGISTGELFF. The chain employs TRBV7-8 and TRBJ2-2, with 7 bases aligning to TRBD1. Germline V gene lookup returns CDR1 SGHVS and CDR2 FQNEAQ. CDR3 length equals 17 residues. Trimming at V came to 5 bases and at J to 4 bases, leaving 13 bases not matched to a gene.

This clonotype was observed many times. This chain uses TRBV29-1 with TRBJ2-1; 10 nucleotides agree with TRBD2. The CDR3 covers 13 residues. Germline CDR1 SQVTM, CDR2 ANQGSEA. The trim removed 5 bases at V and 7 bases at J, leaving 5 bases unmatched. The CDR3 bases are TGCAGCGTTCCTAGCGGGGGCCCTAATGAGCAGTTCTTC. Its translation is CSVPSGGPNEQFF.

The V call is TRBV15, the J call TRBJ1-6; 9 bases agree with TRBD1. J lost 6 bases, V lost 2 bases, and 5 bases had no gene match. The CDR3 loop spans 16 amino acids. CDR1 LNHNV and CDR2 YYDKDF come from the germline V gene (reference sequence). DNA of the CDR3: TGTGCCACCAGCAGACCTACGGGACAGGGTAATTCACCCCTCCACTTT. Protein: CATSRPTGQGNSPLHF.

The rearrangement links TRBV7-8 to TRBJ2-3, with D possibly matching TRBD2 (5 bases). Trimming stripped 1 base from V and 6 bases from J, with 11 bases between. The CDR3 length is 14 residues. The germline V gene has CDR1 SGHVS and CDR2 FQNEAQ. CDR3 in amino acids: CASSLGGYGDTQYF. The CDR3 bases are TGTGCCAGCAGCTTAGGAGGGTATGGCGATACGCAGTATTTT.

This clonotype was seen a few times. The V gene is TRBV19, the J gene TRBJ1-4; tentative D call: TRBD1 (6 bases). This CDR3 has 17 residues. The ends were cut back, 9 bases at V and 3 bases at J, with 23 bases in the middle. The germline V gene encodes CDR1 LNHDA and CDR2 SQIVND (reference sequence). The CDR3 reads CASKNRGAPGANEKLFF. The CDR3 coding sequence is TGTGCCAGCAAAAACCGGGGGGCTCCTGGAGCTAATGAAAAACTGTTTTTT.

This clonotype has a handful of counts. The V call is TRBV11-2, the J call TRBJ2-1; D may correspond to TRBD1 or TRBD2 (6 bases each). V was cut by 5 bases and J by 6 bases, with 23 bases left in between. CDR1 is SGHAT and CDR2 is FQNNGV in the germline V gene. The CDR3 is made up of 17 amino acids. CDR3 amino acids: CASSRRLWGALFNEQFF. CDR3 in DNA: TGTGCCAGCAGCCGGAGGTTGTGGGGGGCCTTGTTCAATGAGCAGTTCTTC.

The sample holds many counts of this clonotype. The chain carries TRBV10-2 and TRBJ1-1; D uncertain. Per germline, CDR1 WSHSY and CDR2 SAAADI. Deletions cut 6 bases from V and 2 bases from J, with 7 bases between. The CDR3 totals 12 residues. DNA for the CDR3: TGCGCCAGCAGGGACCCAAACACTGAAGCTTTCTTT. Its protein is CASRDPNTEAFF.

This clonotype was recorded at least ten times. CDR3 DNA sequence: TGCGCCAGCAGCTTACAGGACTCCCATGAGCAGTTCTTC. Protein sequence: CASSLQDSHEQFF. The chain employs TRBV5-1 and TRBJ2-1; D may correspond to TRBD1 or TRBD2 (5 bases each). Germline lookup yields CDR1 SGHRS and CDR2 YFSETQ. This CDR3 contains 13 residues. With 2 bases removed from V and 8 bases from J, the gap between germline ends came to 11 bases.

This clonotype came up many times. The V call is TRBV7-2, the J call TRBJ2-7, with TRBD1 identical over 9 bases. The germline V gene has CDR1 SGHTA and CDR2 FQGNSA. V dropped 7 bases and J dropped 12; count of bases not matched to a gene: 19. CDR3 length equals 15 residues. The CDR3 DNA is TGTGCCAGCAACCAACTGGGGACAGGGAGTAGGATGCGGTACTTC. This encodes CASNQLGTGSRMRYF.

In this sample, this clonotype turned up many times. The chain links TRBV12-3 or TRBV12-4 to TRBJ1-6; D unresolved. Trimming stripped 1 base from V and 10 bases from J, with 14 bases between. The CDR3 covers 15 residues. The CDR3 DNA is TGTGCCAGCAGTTTAGAGGGTCTTTGGGGATCACCCCTCCACTTT. It yields the protein CASSLEGLWGSPLHF.

The CDR3 DNA follows: TGTGCCACCAGCAGGGACAGGGGACGGGAGCAGTACTTC. This codes for CATSRDRGREQYF. The chain carries TRBV15 and TRBJ2-7, with TRBD1 identical over 9 bases. The V and J ends lost 3 bases and 7 bases, in that order; junction bases with no gene match: 4. CDR3 length equals 13 residues. The V gene's germline CDR1 is LNHNV and CDR2 YYDKDF (reference sequence). Supplemented by reference TRBV15 and TRBJ2-7, the full variable domain reads DAMVIQNPRYQVTQFGKPVTLSCSQTLNHNVMYWYQQKSSQAPKLLFHYYDKDFNNEADTPDNFQSRRPNTSFCFLDIRSPGLGDTAMYLCATSRDRGREQYFGPGTRLTVT.

This clonotype was recorded many times. The chain uses TRBV20-1 and TRBJ2-7; unclear D gene. The CDR3 has 12 amino acids. Trimming stripped 2 bases from V and 3 bases from J, with 8 bases between. Germline lookup yields CDR1 DFQATT and CDR2 SNEGSKA (reference sequence). This CDR3 reads CSARKQSYEQYF. CDR3 DNA sequence: TGCAGTGCTAGAAAACAGAGCTACGAGCAGTACTTC.

The chain joins TRBV2 to TRBJ1-5, with D uncertain. V dropped 7 bases and J dropped 5 bases, with 12 bases sitting between them. The CDR3 contains 13 residues. In germline, CDR1 is SNHLY, CDR2 FYNNEI. Here the CDR3 reads CASTMEGDQPQHF. Here the CDR3 DNA reads TGTGCCAGCACCATGGAAGGAGATCAGCCCCAGCATTTT.

This clonotype came up many times. The rearrangement uses TRBV5-6 and TRBJ2-7; no firm D call. Trimming stripped 0 bases from V and 4 bases from J, with 17 bases between. The CDR3 totals 16 residues. The germline CDR1 and CDR2 sequences are SGHDT and YYEEEE. CDR3 loop: CASSLAGRASYYEQYF. As DNA, the CDR3 is TGTGCCAGCAGCTTGGCCGGTCGGGCCAGTTATTACGAGCAGTACTTC. The whole variable domain, filled in from reference TRBV5-6 and TRBJ2-7, reads DAGVTQSPTHLIKTRGQQVTLRCSPKSGHDTVSWYQQALGQGPQFIFQYYEEEERQRGNFPDRFSGHQFPNYSSELNVNALLLGDSALYLCASSLAGRASYYEQYFGPGTRLTVT.

The chain is built from TRBV20-1 and TRBJ2-1; D gene uncertain. V gave up 0 bases and J gave up 5 bases, with 8 bases separating them. The germline V gene has CDR1 DFQATT and CDR2 SNEGSKA (reference sequence). The CDR3 loop spans 13 amino acids. The CDR3 is CSARDRRNNEQFF. The DNA of the CDR3 is TGCAGTGCTAGAGATAGAAGGAACAATGAGCAGTTCTTC.